This entry features one T cell receptor (beta chain) sequence. Sequencing used immunoSEQ multiplex PCR; TCRdb keeps in-frame clones, though not all of them. Altogether about 150,000 clones are present, 94% being singletons, with the ten largest covering 0.3% to 0.35%. This specimen comes from a study of OX40 agonist ivuxolimab in advanced cancers. This CDR3 has 14 amino acids. The V end was cut by 5 bases, the J end by 1 base, with 10 bases between. The V gene's germline CDR1 is SEHNR and CDR2 FQNEAQ (reference sequence). The source was CD4+ or CD8+ T cells sorted from blood, collected in a trial of the OX40 agonist ivuxolimab. This receptor was identified in an adult with an advanced solid tumor such as melanoma, head and neck, liver or kidney cancer. The genes are TRBV7-9 and TRBJ2-3; D not resolved. Written as DNA, the CDR3 is TGTGCCAGCAGCCTGGAAGGCCGCACAGATACGCAGTATTTT. Amino acids: CASSLEGRTDTQYF.